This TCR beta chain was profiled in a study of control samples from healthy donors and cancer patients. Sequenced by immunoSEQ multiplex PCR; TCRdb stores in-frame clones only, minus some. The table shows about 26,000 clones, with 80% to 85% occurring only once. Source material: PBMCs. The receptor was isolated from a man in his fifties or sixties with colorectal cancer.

The CDR3 loop reads CASSSDRGRSTEAFF. CDR3 DNA sequence: TGTGCCAGCAGTTCGGACAGGGGGCGTAGCACTGAAGCTTTCTTT. The chain links TRBV2 to TRBJ1-1; 11 bases are shared with TRBD1. The germline CDR1 and CDR2 sequences are SNHLY and FYNNEI. V lost 5 bases and J lost 4; bases outside the gene matches: 6. The CDR3 runs 15 residues.